The clone carrying this T cell receptor (beta chain) occurred a few times. Each CDR3 protein is one row after TCRdb ran MiXCR on the 5' RACE reads. The table lists about 77,000 distinct CDR3 sequences, around 16% of them singletons. The entry originates in a study of early T cells in non-severe SARS-CoV-2 infection. This CDR3 region has 14 residues. The trim removed 3 bases at V and 3 bases at J, leaving 2 bases unmatched. Sequencing was performed on whole blood. This clonotype was sampled from an adult who was a healthcare worker with PCR-confirmed SARS-CoV-2 infection or an uninfected control (not recorded which). The chain carries TRBV12-3 or TRBV12-4 and TRBJ1-5; 7 bases align to TRBD1. The DNA for the CDR3 is TGTGCCAGCAGTTTTGGACAGGACAATCAGCCCCAGCATTTT. Protein product: CASSFGQDNQPQHF.